The rows below give T cell receptor beta chains drawn from one sample of a study of sequential checkpoint blockade in melanoma. Clones were read by immunoSEQ multiplex PCR, and TCRdb kept only the in-frame ones, dropping some. The sample consists of roughly 6,100 clones, 20% to 25% of them appearing once. The sample consisted of tumor tissue (inferred from file names), taken from a patient given nivolumab and ipilimumab in sequence. The receptors stem from a human donor with melanoma. Each CDR3 is given with its conserved first and last residue. D genes are given only for firm matches. For some rows the clone size is stated as once, few or many, or as a class when expanded; others skip it.

CDR3 protein,CDR3 DNA,D gene,clone size,J gene,V gene
CASSKTSGSLDEQFF,TGTGCCAGTAGTAAGACTAGCGGGAGTCTTGATGAGCAGTTCTTC,TRBD2,.,TRBJ2-1,TRBV19
CASSFLGDTQYF,TGTGCCAGCAGCTTCCTGGGAGATACGCAGTATTTT,.,few,TRBJ2-3,TRBV9
CATSDGRGQFF,TGTGCCACCAGTGATGGAAGGGGACAGTTCTTC,.,many,TRBJ2-1,TRBV6-7
CASSSSRVGNEQFF,TGTGCCAGCAGTTCCTCCAGGGTGGGCAATGAGCAGTTCTTC,.,many,TRBJ2-1,TRBV27
CASSQGVRLFQHF,TGTGCCAGCAGCCAAGGGGTGCGTCTCTTCCAGCATTTT,.,.,TRBJ1-5,TRBV14
CASSIQSTDTQYF,TGTGCCAGCAGCATCCAGAGTACAGATACGCAGTATTTT,.,many,TRBJ2-3,TRBV9
CASGLVWGDGNYEQYF,TGTGCTAGTGGTTTGGTATGGGGGGACGGGAACTACGAGCAGTACTTC,.,.,TRBJ2-7,TRBV12-5
CASSSTQGFVLSSYNSPLHF,TGTGCCAGCAGTTCAACGCAGGGATTTGTGTTAAGCTCCTATAATTCACCCCTCCACTTT,.,few,TRBJ1-6,TRBV28
CASSMGRKLSGYTF,TGTGCCAGTAGTATGGGCAGGAAGTTATCTGGCTACACCTTC,.,.,TRBJ1-2,TRBV19
CASSLSGAYNEQFF,TGCGCCAGCAGCTTGAGCGGGGCCTACAATGAGCAGTTCTTC,TRBD2,.,TRBJ2-1,TRBV5-1
CAWSKYLRTSGDGNEQFF,TGTGCCTGGAGTAAATATCTCAGGACTAGCGGGGATGGAAATGAGCAGTTCTTC,TRBD2,few,TRBJ2-1,TRBV30
CASKRDLEASYGYTF,TGCGCCAGCAAAAGGGACCTTGAGGCTTCCTATGGCTACACCTTC,.,.,TRBJ1-2,TRBV5-1
CSVVYIGTETQYF,TGCAGCGTTGTATACATCGGTACGGAGACCCAGTACTTC,.,few,TRBJ2-5,TRBV29-1
CASSLVRGRSNEQFF,TGTGCCAGCAGCTTAGTTCGCGGGAGAAGCAATGAGCAGTTCTTC,TRBD2,many,TRBJ2-1,TRBV11-3
CSVGDRQGARGYTF,TGCAGCGTTGGCGACCGACAGGGGGCGCGGGGCTACACCTTC,TRBD1,.,TRBJ1-2,TRBV29-1
CASSLDGGFYNEQFF,TGTGCCAGCAGCTTGGATGGGGGTTTCTACAATGAGCAGTTCTTC,.,few,TRBJ2-1,TRBV11-3
CASSLRDRGTEAFF,TGTGCCAGCAGCCTCCGGGACAGGGGTACTGAAGCTTTCTTT,TRBD1,many,TRBJ1-1,TRBV6-8
CASSPRQGEQPQHF,TGTGCCAGCTCACCCAGACAGGGAGAACAGCCCCAGCATTTT,TRBD1,few,TRBJ1-5,TRBV18
CASSPQGLAWGGDTQYF,TGCGCCAGCAGCCCTCAGGGACTAGCATGGGGAGGAGATACGCAGTATTTT,TRBD2,medium-sized,TRBJ2-3,TRBV4-1
CASSDLGTDTQYF,TGTGCCAGCTCAGACCTTGGTACAGATACGCAGTATTTT,.,.,TRBJ2-3,TRBV18
CASSLVGITDTQYF,TGTGCCAGCAGCTTAGTAGGGATAACAGATACGCAGTATTTT,.,.,TRBJ2-3,TRBV7-6
CASSLSGPKNEKLFF,TGTGCCAGCAGCTTATCCGGGCCTAAGAATGAAAAACTGTTTTTT,.,.,TRBJ1-4,TRBV7-6
CASVLWASGQETQYF,TGTGCCAGCGTCCTGTGGGCTAGCGGTCAAGAGACCCAGTACTTC,TRBD2,many,TRBJ2-5,TRBV6-8
CASSVGDRVFSGELFF,TGTGCCAGCAGCGTAGGGGACAGGGTTTTTTCCGGGGAGCTGTTTTTT,TRBD1,.,TRBJ2-2,TRBV9
CASSGWTESNYGYTF,TGTGCCAGCAGTGGCTGGACAGAGAGTAACTATGGCTACACCTTC,.,medium-sized,TRBJ1-2,TRBV6-8
CASSLLAGAGELFF,TGTGCCAGCAGCTTATTAGCGGGGGCCGGGGAGCTGTTTTTT,TRBD2,.,TRBJ2-2,TRBV11-3
CASSPGTTPSDGYTF,TGTGCCAGCAGCCCCGGGACAACTCCCTCAGATGGCTACACCTTC,.,few,TRBJ1-2,TRBV11-3
CAWRQGSSYNEQFF,TGTGCCTGGAGACAGGGGAGCTCCTACAATGAGCAGTTCTTC,TRBD1,.,TRBJ2-1,TRBV30
CASSQKPGQGADTIYF,TGCGCCAGCAGCCAAAAGCCGGGACAGGGGGCAGACACCATATATTTT,TRBD1,.,TRBJ1-3,TRBV5-1
CASSPGTAHTNYGYTF,TGTGCCAGCAGCCCCGGGACCGCACATACTAACTATGGCTACACCTTC,.,.,TRBJ1-2,TRBV14
CAWSGRQGGQPQHF,TGTGCCTGGAGTGGACGACAGGGCGGTCAGCCCCAGCATTTT,TRBD1,.,TRBJ1-5,TRBV30
CASSQGRANEQFF,TGTGCCAGCAGCCAGGGACGGGCCAATGAGCAGTTCTTC,.,medium-sized,TRBJ2-1,TRBV7-2
CASSLGQGSNQPQHF,TGTGCCAGCAGCTTGGGGCAGGGAAGCAATCAGCCCCAGCATTTT,.,few,TRBJ1-5,TRBV11-3
CASRGDRDTDTQYF,TGTGCCAGCAGGGGAGACAGGGACACAGATACGCAGTATTTT,TRBD1,.,TRBJ2-3,TRBV6-8
CASSPGTSGIEQYF,TGTGCCAGCAGCCCAGGGACTAGCGGGATCGAGCAGTACTTC,TRBD2,.,TRBJ2-7,TRBV9
CASSLTRGKGETQYF,TGTGCCAGCAGCCTGACTAGGGGGAAGGGAGAGACCCAGTACTTC,.,many,TRBJ2-5,TRBV7-5
CASSRATGKETQYF,TGTGCCAGCAGCCGAGCCACAGGGAAAGAGACCCAGTACTTC,.,once,TRBJ2-5,TRBV21-1
CASSESVGQQPQHF,TGTGCCAGCAGTGAATCCGTGGGGCAACAGCCCCAGCATTTT,.,.,TRBJ1-5,TRBV25-1
CASCGRVQADNEQFF,TGTGCCAGCTGCGGCCGTGTACAAGCTGACAATGAGCAGTTCTTC,.,.,TRBJ2-1,TRBV18
CASSLVWGVETQYF,TGCGCCAGCAGCCTCGTTTGGGGGGTAGAGACCCAGTACTTC,.,few,TRBJ2-5,TRBV4-1
CATSRGFDRVAKNIQYF,TGTGCCACCAGCAGAGGATTCGACAGGGTGGCCAAAAACATTCAGTACTTC,TRBD1,.,TRBJ2-4,TRBV15
CASLATGLGNYGYTF,TGTGCCAGCCTGGCGACAGGGCTGGGAAACTATGGCTACACCTTC,TRBD1,many,TRBJ1-2,TRBV6-8